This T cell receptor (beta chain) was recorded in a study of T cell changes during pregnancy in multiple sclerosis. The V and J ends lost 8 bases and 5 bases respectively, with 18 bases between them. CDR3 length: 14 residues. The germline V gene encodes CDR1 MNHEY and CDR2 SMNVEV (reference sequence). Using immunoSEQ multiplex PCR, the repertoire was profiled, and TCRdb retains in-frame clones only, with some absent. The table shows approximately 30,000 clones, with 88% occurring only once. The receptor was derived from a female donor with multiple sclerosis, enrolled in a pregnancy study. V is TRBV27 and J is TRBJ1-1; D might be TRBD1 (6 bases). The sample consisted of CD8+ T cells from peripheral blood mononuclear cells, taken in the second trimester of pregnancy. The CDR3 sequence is CASSWGGGRTEAFF. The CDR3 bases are TGTGCCAGCTCATGGGGAGGGGGGAGGACTGAAGCTTTCTTT.